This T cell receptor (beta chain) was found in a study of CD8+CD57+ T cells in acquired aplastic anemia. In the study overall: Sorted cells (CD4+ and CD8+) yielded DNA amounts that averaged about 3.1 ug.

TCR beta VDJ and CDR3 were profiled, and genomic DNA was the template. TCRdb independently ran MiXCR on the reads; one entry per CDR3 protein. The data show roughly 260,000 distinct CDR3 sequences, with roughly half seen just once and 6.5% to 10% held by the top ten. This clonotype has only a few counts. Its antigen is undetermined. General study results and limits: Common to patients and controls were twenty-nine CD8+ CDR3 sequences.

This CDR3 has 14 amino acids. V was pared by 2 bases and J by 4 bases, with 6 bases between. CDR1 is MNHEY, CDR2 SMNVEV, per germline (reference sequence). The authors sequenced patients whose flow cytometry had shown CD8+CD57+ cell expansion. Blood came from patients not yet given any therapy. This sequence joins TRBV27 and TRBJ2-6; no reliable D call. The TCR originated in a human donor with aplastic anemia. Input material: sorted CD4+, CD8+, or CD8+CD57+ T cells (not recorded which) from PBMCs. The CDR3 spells CASSLRAGANVLTF. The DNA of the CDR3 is TGTGCCAGCAGTTTAAGGGCCGGGGCCAACGTCCTGACTTTC. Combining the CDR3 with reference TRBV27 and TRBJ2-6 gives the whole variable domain EAQVTQNPRYLITVTGKKLTVTCSQNMNHEYMSWYRQDPGLGLRQIYYSMNVEVTDKGDVPEGYKVSRKEKRNFPLILESPSPNQTSLYFCASSLRAGANVLTFGAGSRLTVL.